Listed below are T cell receptor beta chains from one sample, sequenced in a study of vaccination and CD4 T cells after COVID-19. These receptors have no identified antigens. TCRdb analysed the PCR reads with MiXCR anew, one entry per CDR3 protein. This sample has 15,000 to 20,000 distinct CDR3 sequences, with around 45% found just once. The sequenced sample consisted of CD4+ T cells from blood, cultured in vitro. These receptors were taken from a human donor who had recovered from COVID-19. Both conserved end residues are part of each CDR3. Fields, in order: D gene, J gene, clone size, V gene, CDR3 protein, CDR3 DNA. A D gene is named only where the DNA matches it firmly. Rows may omit the clone size; those that give it use once, few, many or a size class.

d_gene: TRBD2; j_gene: TRBJ2-3; abundance: NA; v_gene: TRBV20-1; CDR3aa: CSARGASGRAADTQYF; CDR3nt: TGCAGTGCTAGAGGTGCTAGCGGGAGGGCCGCAGATACGCAGTATTTT
d_gene: NA; j_gene: TRBJ1-5; abundance: few; v_gene: TRBV2; CDR3aa: CASQYRVGVSNQPQHF; CDR3nt: TGTGCCAGCCAATATCGAGTGGGGGTAAGCAATCAGCCCCAGCATTTT
d_gene: TRBD2; j_gene: TRBJ2-7; abundance: NA; v_gene: TRBV28; CDR3aa: CASGTSGIREQYF; CDR3nt: TGTGCCAGCGGGACTAGCGGGATCAGAGAGCAGTACTTC
d_gene: TRBD2; j_gene: TRBJ2-7; abundance: NA; v_gene: TRBV20-1; CDR3aa: CSASGKRGYSYEQYF; CDR3nt: TGCAGTGCTAGTGGCAAGCGGGGGTATTCCTACGAGCAGTACTTC
d_gene: NA; j_gene: TRBJ1-5; abundance: few; v_gene: TRBV6-1; CDR3aa: CASSELGGTSNQPQHF; CDR3nt: TGTGCCAGCAGTGAGCTGGGGGGCACTAGCAATCAGCCCCAGCATTTT
d_gene: NA; j_gene: TRBJ2-3; abundance: few; v_gene: TRBV20-1; CDR3aa: CSALPDRSTDTQYF; CDR3nt: TGCAGTGCTCTACCGGACAGAAGCACAGATACGCAGTATTTT
d_gene: TRBD1; j_gene: TRBJ2-7; abundance: few; v_gene: TRBV2; CDR3aa: CASSDRASDYEQYF; CDR3nt: TGTGCCAGCTCGGACAGGGCCTCAGACTACGAGCAGTACTTC
d_gene: NA; j_gene: TRBJ2-3; abundance: few; v_gene: TRBV19; CDR3aa: CASMTSLFDTQYF; CDR3nt: TGTGCCAGTATGACTAGTCTCTTCGATACGCAGTATTTT
d_gene: NA; j_gene: TRBJ1-5; abundance: NA; v_gene: TRBV11-3; CDR3aa: CASKASDTDQPQHF; CDR3nt: TGTGCCAGCAAGGCCAGCGATACGGATCAGCCCCAGCATTTT
d_gene: NA; j_gene: TRBJ1-2; abundance: once; v_gene: TRBV9; CDR3aa: CASSVSVGSNYGYTF; CDR3nt: TGTGCCAGCAGCGTTTCGGTCGGCTCTAACTATGGCTACACCTTC
d_gene: NA; j_gene: TRBJ2-6; abundance: NA; v_gene: TRBV5-1; CDR3aa: CASSSPTGPSGANVLTF; CDR3nt: TGCGCCAGCAGCTCACCAACAGGCCCCTCTGGGGCCAACGTCCTGACTTTC
d_gene: NA; j_gene: TRBJ2-3; abundance: few; v_gene: TRBV5-1; CDR3aa: CASSFSDYPTDTQYF; CDR3nt: TGCGCCAGCAGCTTCTCGGACTACCCCACAGATACGCAGTATTTT
d_gene: NA; j_gene: TRBJ2-7; abundance: NA; v_gene: TRBV2; CDR3aa: CASSVGRTLGEQYF; CDR3nt: TGTGCCAGCAGTGTGGGAAGAACCTTGGGGGAGCAGTACTTC
d_gene: TRBD2; j_gene: TRBJ2-3; abundance: few; v_gene: TRBV11-2; CDR3aa: CASSSGTKVTDTQYF; CDR3nt: TGTGCCAGCAGCTCCGGGACTAAGGTCACAGATACGCAGTATTTT
d_gene: NA; j_gene: TRBJ2-7; abundance: NA; v_gene: TRBV2; CDR3aa: CASSEGAVEQYF; CDR3nt: TGTGCCAGCAGTGAAGGGGCTGTCGAGCAGTACTTC
d_gene: NA; j_gene: TRBJ2-5; abundance: NA; v_gene: TRBV24-1; CDR3aa: CATSDPDRLQETQYF; CDR3nt: TGTGCCACCAGTGACCCGGACAGACTACAAGAGACCCAGTACTTC
d_gene: TRBD1; j_gene: TRBJ2-7; abundance: few; v_gene: TRBV2; CDR3aa: CASSEGWDRGIYEQYF; CDR3nt: TGTGCCAGCAGTGAAGGGTGGGACAGGGGTATCTACGAGCAGTACTTC
d_gene: NA; j_gene: TRBJ1-5; abundance: NA; v_gene: TRBV2; CDR3aa: CASSWSGRDQPQHF; CDR3nt: TGTGCCAGCAGTTGGTCAGGGAGGGATCAGCCCCAGCATTTT
d_gene: NA; j_gene: TRBJ2-1; abundance: NA; v_gene: TRBV5-6; CDR3aa: CASSFSVLAYNEQFF; CDR3nt: TGTGCCAGCAGCTTTAGCGTTTTAGCGTACAATGAGCAGTTCTTC
d_gene: TRBD2; j_gene: TRBJ2-3; abundance: few; v_gene: TRBV6-1; CDR3aa: CASSPSGSTDTQYF; CDR3nt: TGTGCCAGCAGTCCTAGCGGGAGCACAGATACGCAGTATTTT
d_gene: NA; j_gene: TRBJ2-5; abundance: NA; v_gene: TRBV18; CDR3aa: CASSRGLQETQYF; CDR3nt: TGTGCCAGCTCACGGGGGCTCCAAGAGACCCAGTACTTC
d_gene: NA; j_gene: TRBJ2-3; abundance: few; v_gene: TRBV7-2; CDR3aa: CASSLVSGVGTDTQYF; CDR3nt: TGTGCCAGCAGCTTAGTGTCTGGGGTGGGCACAGATACGCAGTATTTT
d_gene: NA; j_gene: TRBJ1-1; abundance: few; v_gene: TRBV20-1; CDR3aa: CSARAPRGEAFF; CDR3nt: TGCAGTGCTAGGGCTCCTCGGGGCGAAGCTTTCTTT
d_gene: TRBD1; j_gene: TRBJ1-1; abundance: few; v_gene: TRBV5-1; CDR3aa: CASSFRGRDTEAFF; CDR3nt: TGCGCCAGCAGCTTCAGGGGGCGAGACACTGAAGCTTTCTTT